This T cell receptor beta chain was identified during a study of glioma-infiltrating T cells. Findings and caveats of the study: Tissue-blood divergence was below expectation in non-neoplastic patients, above in gliomas.

Using RNA template, CDR3s of TCR alpha and beta were amplified with iRepertoire arm-PCR. For one-step reverse transcription and amplification, 100-400 ng of tissue mRNA or PBMC total RNA was used. TCRdb ran MiXCR on the multiplex PCR reads and lists one entry per CDR3 protein. The profile shows around 99,000 distinct CDR3 sequences, 20% to 30% of them singletons. V shed 4 bases, J shed 4 bases, and the junction held 13 bases outside the gene matches. The germline V gene encodes CDR1 LNHDA and CDR2 SQIVND (reference sequence). The CDR3 runs to 17 residues. This clonotype came up many times. Its target is not known.

The chain recombines TRBV19 with TRBJ2-1; 7 bases align to TRBD1. Sequences were obtained from glioma tissue, nonneoplastic brain tissue, or PBMCs (not recorded which). The sequence came from a human donor with low-grade glioma or glioblastoma, undergoing nonglioma brain surgery, or in good health (not recorded which). The CDR3 reads CASSTLPQGMGYNEQFF. The CDR3 DNA follows: TGTGCCAGTAGTACCCTCCCACAGGGGATGGGGTACAATGAGCAGTTCTTC. Supplemented by reference TRBV19 and TRBJ2-1, the full variable domain reads DGGITQSPKYLFRKEGQNVTLSCEQNLNHDAMYWYRQDPGQGLRLIYYSQIVNDFQKGDIAEGYSVSREKKESFPLTVTSAQKNPTAFYLCASSTLPQGMGYNEQFFGPGTRLTVL.